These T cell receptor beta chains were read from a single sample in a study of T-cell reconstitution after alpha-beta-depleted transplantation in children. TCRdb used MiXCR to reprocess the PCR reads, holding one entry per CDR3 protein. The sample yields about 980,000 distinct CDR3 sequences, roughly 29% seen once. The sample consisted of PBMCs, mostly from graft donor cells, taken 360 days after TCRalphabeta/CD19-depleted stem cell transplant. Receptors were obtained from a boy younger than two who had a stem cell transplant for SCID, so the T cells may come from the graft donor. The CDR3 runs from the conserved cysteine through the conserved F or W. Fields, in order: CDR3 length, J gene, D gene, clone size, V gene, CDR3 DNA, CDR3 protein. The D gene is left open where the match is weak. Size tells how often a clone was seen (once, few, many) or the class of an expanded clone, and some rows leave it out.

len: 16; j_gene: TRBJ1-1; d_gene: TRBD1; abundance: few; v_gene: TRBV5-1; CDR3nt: TGCGCCAGCAGCTTGGCCGTTGTAGGGGGCCACACTGAAGCTTTCTTT; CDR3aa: CASSLAVVGGHTEAFF
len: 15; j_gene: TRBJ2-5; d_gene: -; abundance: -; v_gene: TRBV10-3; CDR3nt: TGTGCCATCAGTGAAGGCCTACTGAGGGAAGAGACCCAGTACTTC; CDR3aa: CAISEGLLREETQYF
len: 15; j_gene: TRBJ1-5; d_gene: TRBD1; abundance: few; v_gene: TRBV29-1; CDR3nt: TGCAGCGTGACTGACAGGGTGCGATTTTGCCAGCCCCAGCATTTT; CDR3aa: CSVTDRVRFCQPQHF
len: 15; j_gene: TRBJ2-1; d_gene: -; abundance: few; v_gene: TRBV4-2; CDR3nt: TGTGCCAGCACCCCCGTGAGTTTCTCCTACAATGAGCAGTTCTTC; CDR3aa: CASTPVSFSYNEQFF
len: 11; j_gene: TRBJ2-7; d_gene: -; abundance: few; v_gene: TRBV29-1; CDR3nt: TGCAGCGTTGTTGGGGTTTACGAGCAGTACTTC; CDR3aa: CSVVGVYEQYF
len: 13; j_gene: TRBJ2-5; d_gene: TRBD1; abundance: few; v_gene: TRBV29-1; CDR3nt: TGCAGCGTGGACGGACAGGGGGCAGAGACCCAGTACTTC; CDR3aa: CSVDGQGAETQYF
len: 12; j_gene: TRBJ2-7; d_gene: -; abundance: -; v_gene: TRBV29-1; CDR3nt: TGCAGCGTCATGGACATCTCCTACGAGCAGTACTTC; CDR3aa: CSVMDISYEQYF
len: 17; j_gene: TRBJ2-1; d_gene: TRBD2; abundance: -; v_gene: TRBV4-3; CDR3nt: TGCGCCAGCAGCCGCTTCACTGGACTAGCGGGGAACAATGAGCAGTTCTTC; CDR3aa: CASSRFTGLAGNNEQFF
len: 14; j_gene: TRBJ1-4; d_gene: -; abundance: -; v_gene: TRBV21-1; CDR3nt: TGTGCCAGCACCTTACAGGGGAATAATGAAAAACTGTTTTTT; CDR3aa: CASTLQGNNEKLFF
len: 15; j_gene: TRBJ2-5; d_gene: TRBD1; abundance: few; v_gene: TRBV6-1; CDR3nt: TGTGCCAGCAGGAGGGACAGGGGGTACCAAGAGACCCAGTACTTC; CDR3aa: CASRRDRGYQETQYF
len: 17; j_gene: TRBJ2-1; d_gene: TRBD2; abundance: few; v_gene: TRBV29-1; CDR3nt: TGCAGCGTTGAAGATCCTACTAGCGGTGATCCCTCGGGTGAGCAGTTCTTC; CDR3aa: CSVEDPTSGDPSGEQFF
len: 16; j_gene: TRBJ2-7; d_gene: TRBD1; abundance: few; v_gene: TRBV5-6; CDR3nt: TGTGCCAGCGGATTGGACGCCGGGACAGCAGCCTACGAGCAGTACTTC; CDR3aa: CASGLDAGTAAYEQYF
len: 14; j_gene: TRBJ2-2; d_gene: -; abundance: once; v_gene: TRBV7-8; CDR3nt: TGTGCCAGCAGCTCCCCACCCCTGACCGGGGAGCTGTTTTTT; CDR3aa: CASSSPPLTGELFF
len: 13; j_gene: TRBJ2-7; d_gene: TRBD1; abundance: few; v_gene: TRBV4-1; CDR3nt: TGCGCCAGCAGCCAAGACTTCCAGGGGGTGCAGTACTTC; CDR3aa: CASSQDFQGVQYF
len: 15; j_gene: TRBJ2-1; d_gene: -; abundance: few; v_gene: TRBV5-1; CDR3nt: TGCGCCAGCAGCTTGAGGAAGTGGTCCAGTGATGAGCAGTTCTTC; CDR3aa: CASSLRKWSSDEQFF
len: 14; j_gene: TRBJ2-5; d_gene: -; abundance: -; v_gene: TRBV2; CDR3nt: TGTGCCAGCAGTAAGAGGGAGGTCGCTGAGACCCAGTACTTC; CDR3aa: CASSKREVAETQYF
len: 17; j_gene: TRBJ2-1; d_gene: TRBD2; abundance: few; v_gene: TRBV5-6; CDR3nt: TGTGCCAGCAGCTGGGGAACCGGGACTAGCGGGCCGGTGGAGCAGTTCTTC; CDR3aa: CASSWGTGTSGPVEQFF
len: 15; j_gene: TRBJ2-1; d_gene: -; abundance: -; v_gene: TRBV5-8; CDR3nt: TGTGCCAGCAGCAGTCAGGGGGGCTTCGTCAATGAGCAGTTCTTC; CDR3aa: CASSSQGGFVNEQFF
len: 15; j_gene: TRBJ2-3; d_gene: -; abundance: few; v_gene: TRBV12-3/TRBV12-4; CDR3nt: TGTGCCAGCAGTTCCAGGGTTAGAGGGACAGATACGCAGTATTTT; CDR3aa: CASSSRVRGTDTQYF
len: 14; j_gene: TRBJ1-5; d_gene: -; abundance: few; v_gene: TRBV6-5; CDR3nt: TGTGCCAGCAGTTACTTGGGGGCGGATCAGCCCCAGCATTTT; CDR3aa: CASSYLGADQPQHF
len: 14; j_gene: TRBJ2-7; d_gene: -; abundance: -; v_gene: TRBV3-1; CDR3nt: TGTGCCAGCAGCCAAGATTCAGGGGATGGCGAGCAGTACTTC; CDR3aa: CASSQDSGDGEQYF
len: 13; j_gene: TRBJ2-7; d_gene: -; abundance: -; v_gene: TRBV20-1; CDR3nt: TGCAGTGCTTCCGGGACCCCGGTCTACGAGCAGTACTTC; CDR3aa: CSASGTPVYEQYF
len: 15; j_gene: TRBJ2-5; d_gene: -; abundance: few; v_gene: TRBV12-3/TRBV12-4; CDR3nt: TGTGCCAGCAATCACGTGGAGGACCTTAGGGAGACCCAGTACTTC; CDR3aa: CASNHVEDLRETQYF
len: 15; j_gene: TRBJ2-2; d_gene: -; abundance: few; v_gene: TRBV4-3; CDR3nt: TGCGCCAGCAGCCAAGATCAGGCGGACACCGGGGAGCTGTTTTTT; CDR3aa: CASSQDQADTGELFF
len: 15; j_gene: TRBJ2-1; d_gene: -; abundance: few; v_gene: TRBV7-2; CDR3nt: TGTGCCAGCAGCCCTCTGGCGGGTATAAACAATGAGCAGTTCTTC; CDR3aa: CASSPLAGINNEQFF
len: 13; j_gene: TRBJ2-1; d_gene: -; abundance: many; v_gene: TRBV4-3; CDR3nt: TGCGCCAGCAGCCAAGAATCCGGGTATGAGCAGTTCTTC; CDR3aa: CASSQESGYEQFF
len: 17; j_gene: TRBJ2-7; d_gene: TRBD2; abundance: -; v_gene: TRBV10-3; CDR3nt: TGTGCCATCAGTGAGGGACTAGCGTCACTTAACTCCTACGAGCAGTACTTC; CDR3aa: CAISEGLASLNSYEQYF
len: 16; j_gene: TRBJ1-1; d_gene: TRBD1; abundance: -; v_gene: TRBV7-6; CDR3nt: TGTGCCAGCAGCTTATACTTTGACAGGGGGCACACTGAAGCTTTCTTT; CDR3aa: CASSLYFDRGHTEAFF
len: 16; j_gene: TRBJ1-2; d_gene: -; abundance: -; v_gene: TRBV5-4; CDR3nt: TGTGCCAGCAGCCCGGGTGGGGCTCAGGCTAACTATGGCTACACCTTC; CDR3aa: CASSPGGAQANYGYTF
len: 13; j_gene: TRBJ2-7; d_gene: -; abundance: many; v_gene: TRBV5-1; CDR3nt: TGCGCCAGCAGCTTGGTGGGCGACTACGAGCAGTACTTC; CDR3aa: CASSLVGDYEQYF
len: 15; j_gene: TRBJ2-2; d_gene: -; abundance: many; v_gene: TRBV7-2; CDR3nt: TGTGCCAGCAGCTTTCGAGGGCTTAACACCGGGGAGCTGTTTTTT; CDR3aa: CASSFRGLNTGELFF
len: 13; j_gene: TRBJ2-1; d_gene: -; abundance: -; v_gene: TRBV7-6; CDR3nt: TGTGCCAGCAGCTTAAACTGGGATTATGAGCAGTTCTTC; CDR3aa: CASSLNWDYEQFF
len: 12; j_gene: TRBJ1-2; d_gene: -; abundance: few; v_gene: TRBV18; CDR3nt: TGTGCCAGCTCCGAATCAAGACAGGCTCTCACCTTC; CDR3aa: CASSESRQALTF
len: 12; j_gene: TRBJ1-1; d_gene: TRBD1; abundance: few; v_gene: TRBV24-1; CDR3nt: TGTGCCACCAGTGCCCCGGGACAGAAAACTTTCTTT; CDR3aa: CATSAPGQKTFF
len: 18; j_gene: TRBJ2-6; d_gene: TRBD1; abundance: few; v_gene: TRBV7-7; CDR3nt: TGTGCCAGCAGCGATGGACAGGGACCCCACTCTGGGGCCAACGTCCTGACTTTC; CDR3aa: CASSDGQGPHSGANVLTF
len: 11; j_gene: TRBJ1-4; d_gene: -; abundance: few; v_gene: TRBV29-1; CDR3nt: TGCAGCGTGCCCGGAGGCGAAAAACTGTTTTTT; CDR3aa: CSVPGGEKLFF
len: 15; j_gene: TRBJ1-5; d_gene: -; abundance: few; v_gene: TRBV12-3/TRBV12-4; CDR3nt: TGTGCCAGCAGTCCCCGCGGACATCCCTATCAGCCCCAGCATTTT; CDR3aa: CASSPRGHPYQPQHF
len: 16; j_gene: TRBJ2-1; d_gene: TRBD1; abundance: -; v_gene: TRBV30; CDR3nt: TGTGCCTGGAGTCGTCAAACAGGGGGGTCCTACAATGAGCAGTTCTTC; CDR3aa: CAWSRQTGGSYNEQFF
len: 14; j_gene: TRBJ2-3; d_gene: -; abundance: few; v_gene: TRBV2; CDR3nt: TGTGCCAGCACACCTTTCGACGTCACAGATACGCAGTATTTT; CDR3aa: CASTPFDVTDTQYF
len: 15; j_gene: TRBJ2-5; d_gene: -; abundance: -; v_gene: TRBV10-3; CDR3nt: TGTGCCATCAGTGACTGGGGAGACGGGCAAGAGACCCAGTACTTC; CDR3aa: CAISDWGDGQETQYF
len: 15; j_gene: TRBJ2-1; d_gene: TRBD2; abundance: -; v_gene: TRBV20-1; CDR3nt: TGCAGTGCAAGACTACTAGCGTCCCCCTACAATGAGCAGTTCTTC; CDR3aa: CSARLLASPYNEQFF
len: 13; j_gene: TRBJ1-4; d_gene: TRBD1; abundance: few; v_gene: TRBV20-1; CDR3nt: TGCAGTGCTCCCCAACTAAGGGCAGGGGGCCTGTTTTTT; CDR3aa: CSAPQLRAGGLFF
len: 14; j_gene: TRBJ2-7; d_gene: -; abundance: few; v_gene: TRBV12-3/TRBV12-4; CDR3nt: TGTGCCAGCAGTGTATTTGCGGGCTCCTACGAGCAGTACTTC; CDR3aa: CASSVFAGSYEQYF
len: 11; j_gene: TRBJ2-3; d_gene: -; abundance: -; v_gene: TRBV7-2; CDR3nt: TGTGCCAGGGGCCCGGCCGATACGCAGTATTTT; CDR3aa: CARGPADTQYF
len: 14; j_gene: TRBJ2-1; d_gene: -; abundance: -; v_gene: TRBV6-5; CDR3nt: TGTGCCAGCAGTTACCTCCCGGTCTACAATGAGCAGTTCTTC; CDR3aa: CASSYLPVYNEQFF
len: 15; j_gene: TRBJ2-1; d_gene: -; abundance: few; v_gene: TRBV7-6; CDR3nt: TGTGCCAGCAGCCGCCGAGGGGAGCTCAACAATGAGCAGTTCTTC; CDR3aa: CASSRRGELNNEQFF
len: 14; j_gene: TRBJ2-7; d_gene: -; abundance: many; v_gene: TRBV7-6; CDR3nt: TGTGCCAGCAGCTTAGAGGGCAGCGTTGGCGAGCAGTACTTC; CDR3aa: CASSLEGSVGEQYF
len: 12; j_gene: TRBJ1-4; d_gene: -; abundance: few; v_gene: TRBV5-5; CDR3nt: TGTGCCAGCAGACGAGGAGGGGAAAAACTGTTTTTT; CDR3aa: CASRRGGEKLFF
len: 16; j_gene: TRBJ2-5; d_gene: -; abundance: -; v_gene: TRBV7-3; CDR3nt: TGTGCCAGCAGTTTTTATTCCGGGACACCGTCGGGGACCCAGTACTTC; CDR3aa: CASSFYSGTPSGTQYF
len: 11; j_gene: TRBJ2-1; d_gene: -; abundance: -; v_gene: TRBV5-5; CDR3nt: TGTGCCAGCATCCAAAGGGAAAAGCAGTTCTTC; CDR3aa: CASIQREKQFF
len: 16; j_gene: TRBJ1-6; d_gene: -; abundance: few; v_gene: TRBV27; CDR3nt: TGTGCCAGCAGTTTAACCCCACCGGGGGGTAGATCACCCCTCCACTTT; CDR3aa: CASSLTPPGGRSPLHF
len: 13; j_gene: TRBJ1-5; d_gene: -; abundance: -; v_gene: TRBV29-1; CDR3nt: TGCAGCGTTGAGCGGCAGGGTAGACAGCCCCAGCATTTT; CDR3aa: CSVERQGRQPQHF
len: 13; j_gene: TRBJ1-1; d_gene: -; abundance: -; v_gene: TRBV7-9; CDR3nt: TGTGCCAGCAGCTTAGCAGGGGTCGCTGAAGCTTTCTTT; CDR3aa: CASSLAGVAEAFF